Listed here are 5 T cell receptor beta chains from one sample, sequenced in a study of shared clonotypes between healthy human individuals. The table came from immunoSEQ multiplex PCR; TCRdb's copy has only in-frame clones and leaves some out. This table has over a million clones, approximately 78% appearing once. The sample was memory CD4+ T cells from PBMCs. The subset here: CD45RA-negative fraction. Every receptor here comes from a man aged 18 to 30 in good health. Some clones in this sample may be carry-over from other donors' samples.

The chain couples TRBV7-3 to TRBJ2-5, with D unclear. The CDR3 extends over 13 amino acids. Looked up from germline, CDR1 is SGHTA and CDR2 is FQGTGA. V was trimmed by 4 bases and J by 1 base, leaving 7 bases between them. This chain's CDR3 is CASSSGAQETQYF. The CDR3 region has the DNA TGTGCCAGCAGCTCAGGTGCCCAAGAGACCCAGTACTTC.

This clone was detected once. This chain uses TRBV19 with TRBJ2-2; 10 bases align to TRBD2. Trimming removed 6 bases from V and 6 bases from J; junction bases left unmatched: 4. Looked up from germline, CDR1 is LNHDA and CDR2 is SQIVND (reference sequence). This CDR3 comprises 14 residues. CDR3 residues: CASRVLAGAGELFF. In nucleotides, the CDR3 is TGTGCCAGTAGGGTGCTAGCGGGAGCCGGGGAGCTGTTTTTT.

The rearrangement joins TRBV28 to TRBJ2-2, with a tentative D call TRBD2 (5 bases). The germline V and J ends were trimmed by 1 base and 3 bases, with 18 bases remaining between them. Per germline, CDR1 MDHEN and CDR2 SYDVKM. This CDR3 is 18 amino acids long. The CDR3 here is CASSLSLERPQDTGELFF. For the CDR3, the DNA is TGTGCCAGCAGTTTATCCCTAGAGCGGCCCCAGGACACCGGGGAGCTGTTTTTT.

A remark on this clone: Distinct nucleotide sequences in the sample also encode this CDR3. The rearrangement uses TRBV11-2 and TRBJ2-7, with D possibly matching TRBD2 (6 bases). The germline V gene encodes CDR1 SGHAT and CDR2 FQNNGV. The CDR3 totals 13 residues. Trimming pared 3 bases from V and 3 bases from J, leaving 9 bases between. The CDR3 region is CASSLGGGYEQYF. CDR3 DNA: TGTGCCAGCAGCTTGGGGGGTGGCTACGAGCAGTACTTC. The complete variable domain, with remaining parts taken from reference TRBV11-2 and TRBJ2-7, reads EAGVAQSPRYKIIEKRQSVAFWCNPISGHATLYWYQQILGQGPKLLIQFQNNGVVDDSQLPKDRFSAERLKGVDSTLKIQPAKLEDSAVYLCASSLGGGYEQYFGPGTRLTVT.

This chain joins TRBV5-1 and TRBJ2-2; 9 nucleotides line up with TRBD1. The CDR3 runs to 15 residues. V was pared by 5 bases and J by 4 bases, with 6 bases of the junction left unmatched. Germline V CDR1 and CDR2: SGHRS, YFSETQ. CDR3 DNA sequence: TGCGCCAGCAGGCGGACAGGGGAAGGCACCGGGGAGCTGTTTTTT. Amino acids: CASRRTGEGTGELFF.